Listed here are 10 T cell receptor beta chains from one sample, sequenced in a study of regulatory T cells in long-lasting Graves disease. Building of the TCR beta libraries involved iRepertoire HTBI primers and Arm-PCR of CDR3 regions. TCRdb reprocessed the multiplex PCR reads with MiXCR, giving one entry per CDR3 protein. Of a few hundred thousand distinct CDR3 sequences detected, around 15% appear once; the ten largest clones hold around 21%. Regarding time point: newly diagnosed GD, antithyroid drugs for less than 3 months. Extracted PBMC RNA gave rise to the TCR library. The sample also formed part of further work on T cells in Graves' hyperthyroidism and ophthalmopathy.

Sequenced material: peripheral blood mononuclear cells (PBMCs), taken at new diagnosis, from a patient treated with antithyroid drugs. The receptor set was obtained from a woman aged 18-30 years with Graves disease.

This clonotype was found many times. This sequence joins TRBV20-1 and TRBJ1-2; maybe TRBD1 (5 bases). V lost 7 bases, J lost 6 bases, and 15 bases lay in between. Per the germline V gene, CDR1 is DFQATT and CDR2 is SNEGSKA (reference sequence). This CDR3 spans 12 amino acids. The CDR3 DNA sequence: TGCAGTGAGGGCAGGGAAGACCATGGCTACACCTTC. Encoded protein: CSEGREDHGYTF.

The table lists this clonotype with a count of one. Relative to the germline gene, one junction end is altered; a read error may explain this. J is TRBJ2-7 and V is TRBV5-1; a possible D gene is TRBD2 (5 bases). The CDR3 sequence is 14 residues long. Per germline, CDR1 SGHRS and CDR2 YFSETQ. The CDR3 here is CASSAGPSSYEQYF. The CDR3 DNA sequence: TGTGCCAGCAGCGCGGGTCCCAGCTCCTACGAGCAGTACTTC.

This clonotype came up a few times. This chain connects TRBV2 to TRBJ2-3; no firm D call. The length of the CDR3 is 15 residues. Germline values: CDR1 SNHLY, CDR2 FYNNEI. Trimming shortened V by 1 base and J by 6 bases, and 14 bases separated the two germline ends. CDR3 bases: TGTGCCAGCAGTGAAGGACTCCTATTCTCTGATACGCAGTATTTT. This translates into CASSEGLLFSDTQYF.

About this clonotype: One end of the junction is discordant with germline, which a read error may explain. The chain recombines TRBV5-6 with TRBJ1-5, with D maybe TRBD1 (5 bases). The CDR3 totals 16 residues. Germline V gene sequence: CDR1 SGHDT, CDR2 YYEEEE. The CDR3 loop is CASHVLGDRDNQSQHF. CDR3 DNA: TGTGCCAGCCACGTACTAGGGGATCGCGACAATCAGTCCCAGCATTTT.

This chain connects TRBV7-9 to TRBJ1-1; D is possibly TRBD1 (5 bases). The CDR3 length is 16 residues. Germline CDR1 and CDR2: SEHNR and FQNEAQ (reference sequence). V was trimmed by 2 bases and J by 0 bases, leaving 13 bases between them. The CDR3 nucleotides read TGTGCCAGCAGCTTAAGGGGAGGGTCCATGAACACTGAAGCTTTCTTT. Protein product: CASSLRGGSMNTEAFF.

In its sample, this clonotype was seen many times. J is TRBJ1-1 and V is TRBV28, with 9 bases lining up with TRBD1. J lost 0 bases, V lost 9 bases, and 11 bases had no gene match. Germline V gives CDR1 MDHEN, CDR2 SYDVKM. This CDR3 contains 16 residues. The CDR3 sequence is CASDTGGRVMNTEAFF. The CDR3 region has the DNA TGTGCCAGTGATACAGGGGGCCGGGTTATGAACACTGAAGCTTTCTTT.

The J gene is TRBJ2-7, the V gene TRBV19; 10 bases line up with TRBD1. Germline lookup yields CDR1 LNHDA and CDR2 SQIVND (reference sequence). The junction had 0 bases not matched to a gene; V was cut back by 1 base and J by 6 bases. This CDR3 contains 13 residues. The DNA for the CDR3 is TGTGCCAGTAGTATAGGGGACAGGGGCGAGCAGTACTTC. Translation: CASSIGDRGEQYF.

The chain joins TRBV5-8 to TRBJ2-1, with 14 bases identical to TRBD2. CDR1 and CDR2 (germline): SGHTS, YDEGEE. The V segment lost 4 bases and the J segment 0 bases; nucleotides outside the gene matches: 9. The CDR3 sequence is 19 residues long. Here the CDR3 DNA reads TGTGCCAGCAGCCGATCCGGACTAGCGGGAGGCCACTCCTACAATGAGCAGTTCTTC. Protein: CASSRSGLAGGHSYNEQFF.

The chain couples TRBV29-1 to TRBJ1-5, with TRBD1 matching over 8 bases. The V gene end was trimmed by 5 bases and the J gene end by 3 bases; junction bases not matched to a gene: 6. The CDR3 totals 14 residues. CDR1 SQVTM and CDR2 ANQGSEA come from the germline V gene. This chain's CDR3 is CSVRTGPLNQPQHF. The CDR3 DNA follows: TGCAGCGTTCGGACAGGGCCTCTCAATCAGCCCCAGCATTTT.

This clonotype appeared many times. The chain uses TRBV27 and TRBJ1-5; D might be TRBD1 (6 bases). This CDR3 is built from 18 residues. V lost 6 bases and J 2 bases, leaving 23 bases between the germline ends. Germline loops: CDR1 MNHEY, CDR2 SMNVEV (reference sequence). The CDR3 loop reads CASRQTQLGAGGNQPQHF. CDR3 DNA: TGTGCCAGCAGACAAACCCAACTAGGAGCAGGGGGCAATCAGCCCCAGCATTTT.